The next 28 T cell receptor beta chains were all read from a single sample in a study of a mutant IDH1 vaccine in newly diagnosed glioma (dated by TCRdb to 2020 to 2023). The label giving this sample's time point can be read as: week 35, safety follow-up. A 20-mer mutant IDH1 peptide at 300 micrograms in Montanide made up each vaccine dose, which was injected subcutaneously together with topical imiquimod. For these TCRs, the target antigens are not known. The library was obtained by the immunoSEQ multiplex PCR assay. TCRdb limited this immuneACCESS table to in-frame rearrangements with V and J called. A share of clones is missing; checked studies link under half to unresolved V genes, and the rest is unexplained. The sample table records tens of thousands of clones; 74% of these occur just once. The ten biggest clones cover 4.5% to 5% of the sample. Source: PBMCs, taken from a glioma patient whose treatment included an IDH1 peptide vaccine. These receptors were collected from a man aged 45-65 years with glioma.

The genes are TRBV6-5 and TRBJ2-1, with D possibly matching TRBD2 (5 bases). CDR1 and CDR2 from the germline V gene are MNHEY and SVGAGI. The CDR3 is made up of 11 amino acids. Trimming removed 2 bases at V and 9 bases at J, with 5 bases between. As DNA, the CDR3 is TGTGCCAGCAGTTACGGAGGTGAGCAGTTCTTC. Protein sequence: CASSYGGEQFF.

The CDR3 DNA reads as TGTGCCAGCAGCTTAGCCACAGCGGGGGAGCTGTTTTTT. It codes for CASSLATAGELFF. J is TRBJ2-2 and V is TRBV7-2; unclear D gene. V lost 0 bases and J lost 8, with 7 bases in between. Germline V gene lookup returns CDR1 SGHTA and CDR2 FQGNSA. The length of the CDR3 is 13 residues.

This chain joins TRBV18 and TRBJ1-2; D is unresolved. V lost 1 base and J 4 bases, leaving 10 bases between the germline ends. CDR3 length: 14 amino acids. Germline V lookup: CDR1 KGHSH, CDR2 LQKENI. The CDR3 region has the DNA TGTGCCAGCTCACCACGAGACATCTTCTATGGCTACACCTTC. It codes for CASSPRDIFYGYTF.

The chain combines TRBV18 with TRBJ1-3; 8 bases agree with TRBD1. Germline V gives CDR1 KGHSH, CDR2 LQKENI. The V segment lost 6 bases and the J segment 4 bases; nucleotides outside the gene matches: 8. This CDR3 spans 15 amino acids. CDR3 sequence reads: CASSLGQVGGNTIYF. CDR3 sequence (DNA): TGTGCCAGCTCCCTGGGACAGGTTGGAGGAAACACCATATATTTT.

This chain joins TRBV4-3 and TRBJ1-1; tentative D call: TRBD1 (5 bases). Trimming took off 2 bases at V and 5 bases at J, with 12 bases between the two ends. CDR3 length: 14 amino acids. The germline CDR1 and CDR2 sequences are LGHNA and YSLEER. CDR3 nucleotide sequence: TGCGCCAGCAGCCAATCTCCCTGGGGGACTGAAGCTTTCTTT. It is translated as CASSQSPWGTEAFF.

On this clone itself: A read error may account for a junction end that differs from germline. The chain links TRBV4-1 to TRBJ2-2; TRBD2 is a possible D gene (6 bases). CDR1 and CDR2 (germline): MGHRA, YSYEKL. The CDR3 loop spans 16 amino acids. CDR3 coding DNA: TGCGCCAGCAGACAAGAGGCGGGACGGAACACCGGGGAGCTGTTTTTT. Its translation is CASRQEAGRNTGELFF.

The chain combines TRBV7-3 with TRBJ2-2; D not resolved. Germline CDR1 and CDR2: SGHTA and FQGTGA. This CDR3 spans 13 amino acids. The V end was cut by 5 bases, the J end by 6 bases, with 10 bases between. As DNA, the CDR3 is TGTGCCAGCAGCCCCGATGCAGCCGGGGAGCTGTTTTTT. This gives the protein CASSPDAAGELFF. Filled out from reference TRBV7-3 and TRBJ2-2, the complete variable domain reads GAGVSQTPSNKVTEKGKYVELRCDPISGHTALYWYRQSLGQGPEFLIYFQGTGAADDSGLPNDRFFAVRPEGSVSTLKIQRTERGDSAVYLCASSPDAAGELFFGEGSRLTVL.

The gene calls are TRBV30 and TRBJ1-1; no definite D call. The germline V gene has CDR1 GTSNPN and CDR2 SVGIG (reference sequence). The V and J ends lost 7 bases and 5 bases respectively, with 11 bases between them. This CDR3 contains 11 residues. In DNA, the CDR3 is TGTGCCTCCACGACCCTTACTGAAGCTTTCTTT. Its translation: CASTTLTEAFF.

This chain links TRBV21-1 with TRBJ1-2. TRBV21-1 is a pseudogene locus. CDR3 length: 15 residues. CDR3: CASSKVRGPLWGYTF. In nucleotides, the CDR3 is TGTGCCAGCAGCAAAGTAAGAGGGCCCCTATGGGGCTACACCTTC.

J is TRBJ2-1 and V is TRBV29-1; D not certain. The CDR3 is made up of 14 amino acids. V gave up 1 base and J gave up 4 bases, with 11 bases separating them. Germline CDR1 is SQVTM and CDR2 is ANQGSEA. CDR3 bases: TGCAGCGTTGAAGGTGGGGAAGGGTACAATGAGCAGTTCTTC. Its protein is CSVEGGEGYNEQFF.

The chain employs TRBV7-6 and TRBJ2-7; 9 bases match TRBD1. This CDR3 contains 18 residues. Germline V gene sequence: CDR1 SGHVS, CDR2 FNYEAQ. The ends lost 4 bases at V and 2 bases at J; junction bases unmatched: 15. CDR3 residues: CASSSKRPGDRVTYEQYF. The CDR3 coding sequence is TGTGCCAGCAGCTCAAAACGTCCCGGGGACAGGGTTACCTACGAGCAGTACTTC.

As for this clone: This sample also contains other DNA sequences that code for the same CDR3. V gene TRBV5-1 combines with J gene TRBJ1-1, with D hard to call. The ends were cut back, 0 bases at V and 0 bases at J, with 6 bases in the middle. The CDR3 extends over 14 amino acids. CDR1 and CDR2 (germline): SGHRS, YFSETQ. The CDR3 protein is CASSLDGMNTEAFF. In DNA, the CDR3 is TGCGCCAGCAGCTTGGACGGCATGAACACTGAAGCTTTCTTT. Variable domain in full (rest from reference TRBV5-1 and TRBJ1-1): KAGVTQTPRYLIKTRGQQVTLSCSPISGHRSVSWYQQTPGQGLQFLFEYFSETQRNKGNFPGRFSGRQFSNSRSEMNVSTLELGDSALYLCASSLDGMNTEAFFGQGTRLTVV.

This chain connects TRBV5-6 to TRBJ1-1; tentative D call: TRBD1 (5 bases). The length of the CDR3 is 16 residues. The germline V gene has CDR1 SGHDT and CDR2 YYEEEE. The V end was cut by 4 bases, the J end by 1 base, with 17 bases between. The CDR3 region has the DNA TGTGCCAGCAGCCCCCGGCAGGGAGCTAGGAACACTGAAGCTTTCTTT. The encoded protein is CASSPRQGARNTEAFF. Full variable domain (outside the CDR3, taken from reference TRBV5-6 and TRBJ1-1): DAGVTQSPTHLIKTRGQQVTLRCSPKSGHDTVSWYQQALGQGPQFIFQYYEEEERQRGNFPDRFSGHQFPNYSSELNVNALLLGDSALYLCASSPRQGARNTEAFFGQGTRLTVV.

The gene calls are TRBV5-6 and TRBJ1-2; D is uncertain. This CDR3 is built from 15 residues. The germline V gene encodes CDR1 SGHDT and CDR2 YYEEEE. Trimming shortened V by 4 bases and J by 3 bases, and 16 bases separated the two germline ends. The CDR3: CASSPISGLDYGYTF. The CDR3 region has the DNA TGTGCCAGCAGCCCCATTTCGGGATTGGACTATGGCTACACCTTC.

This clone came up once. The J gene is TRBJ2-7, the V gene TRBV7-2, with 7 bases matching TRBD1. Germline CDR1 reads SGHTA; CDR2 reads FQGNSA. The CDR3 has 14 residues. V lost 5 bases and J lost 7; bases outside the gene matches: 11. This chain's CDR3 is CASSRTRTGREQYF. The CDR3 coding sequence is TGTGCCAGCAGCCGTACCCGGACAGGAAGAGAGCAGTACTTC.

The chain uses TRBV5-4 and TRBJ1-4; 7 nucleotides match TRBD1. V dropped 4 bases and J dropped 5; count of bases not matched to a gene: 8. CDR3 size: 15 residues. Germline V CDR1 and CDR2: SGHNT, YYREEE (reference sequence). The CDR3 is CASSHRGRGNEKLFF. The CDR3 DNA follows: TGTGCCAGCAGCCACAGGGGCAGGGGAAATGAAAAACTGTTTTTT. Variable domain in full (rest from reference TRBV5-4 and TRBJ1-4): ETGVTQSPTHLIKTRGQQVTLRCSSQSGHNTVSWYQQALGQGPQFIFQYYREEENGRGNFPPRFSGLQFPNYSSELNVNALELDDSALYLCASSHRGRGNEKLFFGSGTQLSVL.

V gene TRBV30 combines with J gene TRBJ1-5, with D perhaps matching TRBD1 (6 bases). The CDR3 is made up of 14 amino acids. Germline CDR1 is GTSNPN and CDR2 is SVGIG (reference sequence). Trimming left V 0 bases short and J 1 base short, with 7 bases between. The chain's CDR3 is CAWSVTGSNQPQHF. In nucleotides, the CDR3 is TGTGCCTGGAGTGTAACAGGGAGCAATCAGCCCCAGCATTTT.

The table lists this clone with a count of one. The chain links TRBV6-5 to TRBJ1-1, with D possibly matching TRBD1 (6 bases). Trimming removed 7 bases at V and 5 bases at J, with 14 bases between. Germline V gene sequence: CDR1 MNHEY, CDR2 SVGAGI. The CDR3 is made up of 13 amino acids. The chain's CDR3 is CASINLQGTEAFF. The CDR3 DNA is TGTGCCAGCATCAACTTACAGGGAACTGAAGCTTTCTTT.

The chain employs TRBV5-6 and TRBJ2-3; D might be TRBD1 or TRBD2, each matching 6 bases. From germline, CDR1 is SGHDT and CDR2 YYEEEE. The CDR3 is 15 residues long. V was clipped by 0 bases and J by 1 base, with 9 bases between them. The CDR3 sequence is CASSLERGGTDTQYF. The CDR3, as DNA: TGTGCCAGCAGCTTGGAAAGGGGGGGCACAGATACGCAGTATTTT.

This sequence joins TRBV30 and TRBJ1-5; TRBD1 might be the D (6 bases). Germline CDR1 and CDR2: GTSNPN and SVGIG (reference sequence). V gave up 0 bases and J gave up 1 base, with 16 bases separating them. The CDR3 is 17 residues long. Here the CDR3 reads CAWSVRGGGRSNQPQHF. For the CDR3, the DNA is TGTGCCTGGAGTGTACGAGGGGGGGGGCGGAGCAATCAGCCCCAGCATTTT.

The chain recombines TRBV30 with TRBJ2-5; the match to TRBD2 covers 7 bases. Germline V CDR1 and CDR2: GTSNPN, SVGIG (reference sequence). The CDR3 loop spans 13 amino acids. V dropped 0 bases and J dropped 4; count of bases not matched to a gene: 2. The CDR3 loop reads CAWSVRGRETQYF. CDR3 sequence (DNA): TGTGCCTGGAGTGTACGCGGGAGAGAGACCCAGTACTTC.

This clone was detected a few times. The chain uses TRBV5-1 and TRBJ1-4; 9 nucleotides line up with TRBD1. The CDR3 length is 15 residues. Germline V lookup: CDR1 SGHRS, CDR2 YFSETQ. V shed 1 base and J 8 bases; nucleotides not matched to a gene: 6. The CDR3 DNA sequence: TGCGCCAGCAGCTTGATTGGGACAGGGAGCGAAAAACTGTTTTTT. Translation: CASSLIGTGSEKLFF.

This clone was detected a few times. The chain employs TRBV29-1 and TRBJ2-7, with TRBD1 matching over 10 bases. This CDR3 spans 14 amino acids. V lost 5 bases to trimming and J lost 6 bases; unmatched junction nucleotides: 10. The germline V gene encodes CDR1 SQVTM and CDR2 ANQGSEA. CDR3 sequence: CSVPPGTGVGEQYF. Written as DNA, the CDR3 is TGCAGCGTTCCCCCGGGGACAGGGGTTGGCGAGCAGTACTTC.

The J gene is TRBJ2-1, the V gene TRBV15, with D perhaps TRBD1 (5 bases). The V gene's germline CDR1 is LNHNV and CDR2 YYDKDF (reference sequence). The V end lost 0 bases, the J end lost 9 bases, and 12 bases lay between the germline ends. The CDR3 length is 14 residues. DNA of the CDR3: TGTGCCACCAGCAGAGATAGGGAAGGGGCTGAGCAGTTCTTC. It codes for CATSRDREGAEQFF.

The chain links TRBV7-9 to TRBJ2-7, with 10 bases aligning to TRBD2. Germline CDR1 SEHNR, CDR2 FQNEAQ (reference sequence). The length of the CDR3 is 16 residues. With 8 bases clipped from V and 0 bases from J, the junction kept 10 bases outside the gene matches. In DNA form, the CDR3 reads TGTGCCAGCTCCCCCCCGGCTAGCGGGGGCTCCTACGAGCAGTACTTC. It encodes CASSPPASGGSYEQYF.

This clone was picked up a small number of times. The CDR3, as DNA: TGTGCCAGCAGTGAAGCGAGACCGTCTTTGGCACCCCTCCACTTT. Its protein product is CASSEARPSLAPLHF. This chain links TRBV2 with TRBJ1-6; the D is unclear. The ends were cut back, 0 bases at V and 11 bases at J, with 14 bases in the middle. The CDR3 is 15 amino acids. Germline V gives CDR1 SNHLY, CDR2 FYNNEI.

The chain joins TRBV2 to TRBJ2-5, with 8 nucleotides matching TRBD1. The germline gives CDR1 SNHLY, CDR2 FYNNEI. V shed 5 bases and J 2 bases; nucleotides not matched to a gene: 7. The CDR3 is 15 amino acids. This CDR3 is CASSTDRDGQETQYF. The CDR3 nucleotides are TGTGCCAGCAGTACGGACAGGGATGGTCAAGAGACCCAGTACTTC.

The chain combines TRBV4-3 with TRBJ2-7; D perhaps matches TRBD1 (5 bases). Trimming pared 0 bases from V and 5 bases from J, leaving 11 bases between. The CDR3 runs to 14 residues. Germline V gene data show CDR1 as LGHNA and CDR2 as YSLEER. The CDR3 DNA is TGCGCCAGCAGCCAAGATGGCAGGGTAGACGAGCAGTACTTC. Translated: CASSQDGRVDEQYF.